The clone carrying this T cell receptor (beta chain) was counted at least ten times. These data belong to a study of HIV-infected patients and healthy controls. cDNA was made from approximately 0.55 ug RNA using alpha and beta constant primers. Using multiplexing indices, alpha and beta chain libraries were generated apart by chain-specific third strand synthesis. TCRdb independently ran MiXCR on the 5' RACE reads; one entry per CDR3 protein. The table has roughly 20,000 distinct CDR3 sequences, approximately 10% seen once. All unsorted peripheral T cells were captured because whole blood was used without fractionation. The source material was blood. This clonotype was obtained from an adult in good health.

The CDR3 region is CASSSGQGTDTQYF. CDR3 sequence (DNA): TGTGCCAGCAGCTCAGGACAGGGCACAGATACGCAGTATTTT. The chain is built from TRBV5-5 and TRBJ2-3; 7 bases agree with TRBD1. V shed 3 bases, J shed 1 base, and the junction held 2 bases outside the gene matches. Germline lookup yields CDR1 SGHKS and CDR2 YYEKEE (reference sequence). The CDR3 sequence is 14 residues long.